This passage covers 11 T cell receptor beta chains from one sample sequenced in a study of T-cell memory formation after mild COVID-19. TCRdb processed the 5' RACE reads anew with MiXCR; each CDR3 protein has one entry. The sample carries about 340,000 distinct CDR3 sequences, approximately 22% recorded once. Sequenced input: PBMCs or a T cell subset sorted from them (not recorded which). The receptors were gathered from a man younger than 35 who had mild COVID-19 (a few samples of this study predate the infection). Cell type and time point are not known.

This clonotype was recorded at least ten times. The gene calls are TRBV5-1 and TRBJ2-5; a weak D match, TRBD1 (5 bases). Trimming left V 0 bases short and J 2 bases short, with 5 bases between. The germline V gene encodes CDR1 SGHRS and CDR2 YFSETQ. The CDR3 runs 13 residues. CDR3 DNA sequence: TGCGCCAGCAGCTTGGGACAGCAAGAGACCCAGTACTTC. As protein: CASSLGQQETQYF.

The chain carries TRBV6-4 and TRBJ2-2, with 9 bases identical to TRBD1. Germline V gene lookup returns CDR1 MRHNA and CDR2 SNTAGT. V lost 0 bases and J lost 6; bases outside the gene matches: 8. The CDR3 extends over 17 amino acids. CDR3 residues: CASSDSTEQGAAGELFF. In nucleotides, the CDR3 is TGTGCCAGCAGTGACTCGACCGAACAGGGGGCGGCCGGGGAGCTGTTTTTT.

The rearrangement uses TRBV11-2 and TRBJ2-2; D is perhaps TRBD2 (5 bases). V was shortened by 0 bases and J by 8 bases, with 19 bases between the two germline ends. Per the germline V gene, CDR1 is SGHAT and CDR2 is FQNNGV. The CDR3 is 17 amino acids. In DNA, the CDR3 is TGTGCCAGCAGCTTAGATCCCCCCGTATCGGGGTCGGGGGAGCTGTTTTTT. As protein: CASSLDPPVSGSGELFF.

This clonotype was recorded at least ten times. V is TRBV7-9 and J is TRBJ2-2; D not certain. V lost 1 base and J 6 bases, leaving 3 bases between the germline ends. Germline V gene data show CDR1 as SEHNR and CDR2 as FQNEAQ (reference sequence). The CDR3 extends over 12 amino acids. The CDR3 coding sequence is TGTGCCAGCAGCTTAGGACCCGGGGAGCTGTTTTTT. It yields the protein CASSLGPGELFF.

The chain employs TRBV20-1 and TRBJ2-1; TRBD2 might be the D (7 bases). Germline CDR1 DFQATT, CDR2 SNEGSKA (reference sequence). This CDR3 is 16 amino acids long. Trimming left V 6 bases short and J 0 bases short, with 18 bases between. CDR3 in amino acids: CSAPGWRGLSYNEQFF. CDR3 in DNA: TGCAGTGCCCCCGGCTGGCGGGGGCTCTCCTACAATGAGCAGTTCTTC.

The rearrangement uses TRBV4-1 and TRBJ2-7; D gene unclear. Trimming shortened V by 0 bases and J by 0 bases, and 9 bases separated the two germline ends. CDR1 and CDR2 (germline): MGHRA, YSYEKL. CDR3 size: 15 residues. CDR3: CASSQDALSSYEQYF. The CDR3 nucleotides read TGCGCCAGCAGCCAAGATGCTCTCAGCTCCTACGAGCAGTACTTC.

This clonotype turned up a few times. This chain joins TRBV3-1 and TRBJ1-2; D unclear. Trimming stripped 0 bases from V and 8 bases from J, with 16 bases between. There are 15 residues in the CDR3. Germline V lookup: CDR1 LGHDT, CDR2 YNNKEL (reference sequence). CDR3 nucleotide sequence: TGTGCCAGCAGCCAAGAAGGCACGTCCGGGAGAGGCTACACCTTC. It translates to CASSQEGTSGRGYTF.

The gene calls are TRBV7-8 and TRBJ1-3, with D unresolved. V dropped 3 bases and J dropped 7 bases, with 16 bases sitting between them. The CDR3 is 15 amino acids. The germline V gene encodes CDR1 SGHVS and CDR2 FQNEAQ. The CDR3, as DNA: TGTGCCAGCAGCTTCCCCGGTGGAGCGCTTAACACCATATATTTT. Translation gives CASSFPGGALNTIYF.

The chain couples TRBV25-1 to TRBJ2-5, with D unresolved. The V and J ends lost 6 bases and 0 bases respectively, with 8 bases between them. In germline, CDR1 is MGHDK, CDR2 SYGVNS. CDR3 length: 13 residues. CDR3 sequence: CASRIGYQETQYF. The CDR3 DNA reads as TGTGCCAGCAGGATTGGGTACCAAGAGACCCAGTACTTC.

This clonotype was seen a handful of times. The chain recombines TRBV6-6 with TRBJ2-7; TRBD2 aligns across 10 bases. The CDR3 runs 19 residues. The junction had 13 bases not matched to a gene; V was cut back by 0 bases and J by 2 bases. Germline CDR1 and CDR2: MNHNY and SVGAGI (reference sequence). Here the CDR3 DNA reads TGTGCCAGCAGTTACTCAACTACTAGCGGGGCGGAAAACCCCTACGAGCAGTACGTC. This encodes CASSYSTTSGAENPYEQYV.

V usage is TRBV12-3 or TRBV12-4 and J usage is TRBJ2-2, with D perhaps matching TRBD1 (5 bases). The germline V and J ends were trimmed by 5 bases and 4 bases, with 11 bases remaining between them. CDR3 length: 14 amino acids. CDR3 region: CASSRTRATGELFF. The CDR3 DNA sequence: TGTGCCAGCAGTCGGACCAGGGCCACCGGGGAGCTGTTTTTT.